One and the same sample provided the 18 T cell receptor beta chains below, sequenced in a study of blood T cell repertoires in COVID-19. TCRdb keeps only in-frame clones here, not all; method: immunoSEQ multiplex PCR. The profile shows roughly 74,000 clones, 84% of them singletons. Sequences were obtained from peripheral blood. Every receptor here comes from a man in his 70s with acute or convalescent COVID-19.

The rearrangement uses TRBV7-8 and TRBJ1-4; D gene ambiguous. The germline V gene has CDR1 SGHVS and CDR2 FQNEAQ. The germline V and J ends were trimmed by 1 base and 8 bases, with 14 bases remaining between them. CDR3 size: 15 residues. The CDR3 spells CASSLVVVGGEKLFF. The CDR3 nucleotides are TGTGCCAGCAGCTTAGTAGTTGTCGGCGGAGAAAAACTGTTTTTT.

CDR3: CASSFRGNSGANVLTF. The CDR3 nucleotides read TGTGCCAGCAGTTTCCGCGGGAACTCTGGGGCCAACGTCCTGACTTTC. The chain recombines TRBV28 with TRBJ2-6; D might be TRBD2 (6 bases). Germline V gives CDR1 MDHEN, CDR2 SYDVKM. Trimming took 3 bases from V and 0 from J, leaving 9 bases between them. The CDR3 loop spans 16 amino acids.

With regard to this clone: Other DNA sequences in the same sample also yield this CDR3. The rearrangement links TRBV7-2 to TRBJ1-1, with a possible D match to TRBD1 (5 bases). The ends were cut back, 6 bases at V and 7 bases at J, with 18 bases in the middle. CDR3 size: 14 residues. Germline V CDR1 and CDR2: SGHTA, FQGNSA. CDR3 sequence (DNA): TGTGCCAGCAGTCCCCAGGGCGGGGTCCATGAAGCTTTCTTT. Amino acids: CASSPQGGVHEAFF.

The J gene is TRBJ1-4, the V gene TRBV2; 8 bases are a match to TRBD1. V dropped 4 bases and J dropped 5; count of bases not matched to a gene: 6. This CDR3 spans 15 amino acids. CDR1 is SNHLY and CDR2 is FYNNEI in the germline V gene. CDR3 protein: CASSVGGQANEKLFF. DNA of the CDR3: TGTGCCAGCAGTGTGGGGGGACAGGCGAATGAAAAACTGTTTTTT.

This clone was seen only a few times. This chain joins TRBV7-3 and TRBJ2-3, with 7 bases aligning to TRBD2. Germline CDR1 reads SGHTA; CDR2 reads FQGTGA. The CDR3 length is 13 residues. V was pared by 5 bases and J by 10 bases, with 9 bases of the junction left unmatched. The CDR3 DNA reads TGTGCCAGCAGCGCTAGGATGCGGGAGCCGCAGTATTTT. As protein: CASSARMREPQYF.

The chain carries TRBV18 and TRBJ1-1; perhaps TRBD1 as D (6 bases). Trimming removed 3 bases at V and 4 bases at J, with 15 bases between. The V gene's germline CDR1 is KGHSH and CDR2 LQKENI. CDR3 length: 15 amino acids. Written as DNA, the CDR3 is TGTGCCAGCTCACCTACCTCGGACAGTATCACTGAAGCTTTCTTT. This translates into CASSPTSDSITEAFF.

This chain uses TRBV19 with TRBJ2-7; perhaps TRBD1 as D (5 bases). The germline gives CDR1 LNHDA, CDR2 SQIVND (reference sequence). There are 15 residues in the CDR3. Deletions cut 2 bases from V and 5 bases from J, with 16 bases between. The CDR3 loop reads CASSITVQGRNEQYF. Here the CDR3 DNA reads TGTGCCAGTAGTATAACCGTCCAGGGTAGGAACGAGCAGTACTTC.

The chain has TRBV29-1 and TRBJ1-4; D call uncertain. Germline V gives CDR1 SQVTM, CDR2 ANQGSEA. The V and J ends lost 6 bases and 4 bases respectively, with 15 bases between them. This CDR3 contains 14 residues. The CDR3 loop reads CSVSGGGSNEKLFF. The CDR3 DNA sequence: TGCAGCGTCTCCGGCGGAGGGAGTAATGAAAAACTGTTTTTT.

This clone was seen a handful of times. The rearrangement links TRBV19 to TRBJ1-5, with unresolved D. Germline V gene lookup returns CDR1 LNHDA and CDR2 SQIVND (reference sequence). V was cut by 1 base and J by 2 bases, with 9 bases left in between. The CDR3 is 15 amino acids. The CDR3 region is CASSIGRAGNQPQHF. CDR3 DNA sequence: TGTGCCAGTAGTATAGGTAGAGCTGGCAATCAGCCCCAGCATTTT.

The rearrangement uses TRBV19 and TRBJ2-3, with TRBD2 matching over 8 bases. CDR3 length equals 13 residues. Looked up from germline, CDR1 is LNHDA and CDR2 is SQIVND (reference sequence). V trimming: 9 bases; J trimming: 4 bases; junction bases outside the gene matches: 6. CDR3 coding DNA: TGTGCCAGCACGGGGGGGCCGGCAGATACGCAGTATTTT. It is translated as CASTGGPADTQYF.

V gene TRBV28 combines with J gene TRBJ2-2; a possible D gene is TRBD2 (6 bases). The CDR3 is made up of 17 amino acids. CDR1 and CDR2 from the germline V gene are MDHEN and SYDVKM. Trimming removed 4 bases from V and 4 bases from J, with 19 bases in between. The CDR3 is CASSSNGGMIGTGELFF. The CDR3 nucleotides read TGTGCCAGCAGTTCAAATGGGGGGATGATAGGCACCGGGGAGCTGTTTTTT.

The CDR3 region is CASSENRGLYGYTF. The CDR3 DNA reads TGTGCCAGCAGCGAGAACAGGGGGCTTTATGGCTACACCTTC. The chain employs TRBV5-8 and TRBJ1-2; TRBD1 aligns across 9 bases. Germline lookup yields CDR1 SGHTS and CDR2 YDEGEE. The trim removed 4 bases at V and 5 bases at J, leaving 6 bases unmatched. This CDR3 comprises 14 residues.

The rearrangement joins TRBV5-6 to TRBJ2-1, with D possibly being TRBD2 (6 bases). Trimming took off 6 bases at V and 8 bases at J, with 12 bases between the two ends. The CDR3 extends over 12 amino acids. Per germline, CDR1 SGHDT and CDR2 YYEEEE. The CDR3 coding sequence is TGTGCCAGCAAGGGGACTCGGGATGAGCAGTTCTTC. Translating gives CASKGTRDEQFF.

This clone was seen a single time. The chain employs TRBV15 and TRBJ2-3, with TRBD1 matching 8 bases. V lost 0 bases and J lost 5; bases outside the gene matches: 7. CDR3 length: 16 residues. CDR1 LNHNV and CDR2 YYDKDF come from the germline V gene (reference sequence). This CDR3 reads CATSRDLAGGLDTQYF. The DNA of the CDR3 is TGTGCCACCAGCAGAGATTTAGCAGGGGGCTTAGATACGCAGTATTTT.

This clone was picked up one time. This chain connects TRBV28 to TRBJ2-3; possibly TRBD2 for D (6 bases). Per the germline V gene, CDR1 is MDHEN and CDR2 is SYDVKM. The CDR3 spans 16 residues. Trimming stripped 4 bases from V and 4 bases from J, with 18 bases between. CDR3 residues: CASSSPGEARADTQYF. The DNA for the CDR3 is TGTGCCAGCAGTTCCCCTGGGGAGGCCCGCGCAGATACGCAGTATTTT.

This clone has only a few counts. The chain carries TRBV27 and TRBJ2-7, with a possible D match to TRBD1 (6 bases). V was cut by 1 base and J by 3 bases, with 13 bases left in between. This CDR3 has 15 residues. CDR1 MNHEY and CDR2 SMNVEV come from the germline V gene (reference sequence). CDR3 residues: CASSLFPEGGYEQYF. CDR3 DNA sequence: TGTGCCAGCAGTTTATTTCCGGAAGGGGGCTACGAGCAGTACTTC.

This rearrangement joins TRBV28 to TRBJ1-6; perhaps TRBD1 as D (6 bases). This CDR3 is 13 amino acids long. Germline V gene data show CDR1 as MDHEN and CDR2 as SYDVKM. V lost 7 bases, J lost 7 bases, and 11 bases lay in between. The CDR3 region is CASTYRENSPLHF. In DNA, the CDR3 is TGTGCCAGCACCTACAGGGAAAATTCACCCCTCCACTTT.

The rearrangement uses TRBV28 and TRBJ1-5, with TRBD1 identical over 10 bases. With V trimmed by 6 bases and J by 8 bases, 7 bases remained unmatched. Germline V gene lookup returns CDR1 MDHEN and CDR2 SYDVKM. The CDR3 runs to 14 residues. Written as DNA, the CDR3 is TGTGCCAGCAGCACTCCGGGACAGGGGAAGCCCCAGCATTTT. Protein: CASSTPGQGKPQHF.